This T cell receptor (beta chain) came from a study of PD-L1 blockade in urothelial cancer. Study summary: Investigators checked blood 3 weeks (second dose) and 6 weeks after treatment start.

This CDR3 comprises 13 residues. Germline CDR1 is MGHDK and CDR2 is SYGVNS. The germline V and J ends were trimmed by 3 bases and 7 bases, with 10 bases remaining between them. Time point indicated: pretreatment peripheral blood. The patients' disease, urothelial carcinoma, was locally advanced or metastatic. Clones were sequenced by immunoSEQ multiplex PCR, and TCRdb holds only the in-frame ones, with some missing. The table has approximately 55,000 clones, around 84% seen once. The sample in question was PBMCs, obtained around atezolizumab (anti-PD-L1) treatment. V and J are TRBV25-1 and TRBJ1-5; a possible D gene is TRBD1 (5 bases). The TCR originated in a man between 60 and 75 years old with urothelial cancer. The CDR3 sequence: CASSDRAGQPQHF. CDR3 bases: TGTGCCAGCAGTGACAGGGCAGGCCAGCCCCAGCATTTT.